These 13 T cell receptor beta chains were all obtained from the same sample, sequenced in a study of vaccination and CD4 T cells after COVID-19. The antigens for these receptors are not known. The treatment was: approximately 11-day PBMC culture with coronavirus spike peptide pools or control peptides (ViraFEST assay). Sequencing of cultured CD4+ T cell DNA used the Oncomine TCR Beta short-read assay. TCRdb re-derived calls from the PCR reads in MiXCR, one entry per CDR3 protein. The sample carries 12,000 or so distinct CDR3 sequences, 40% to 65% recorded once. Sequences were obtained from CD4+ T cells from blood, cultured in vitro. The receptors originated from a human donor who had recovered from COVID-19.

This clonotype appeared a few times. The V and J genes are TRBV20-1 and TRBJ1-2; tentatively, D is TRBD1 (5 bases). V gave up 6 bases and J gave up 4 bases, with 15 bases separating them. This CDR3 has 13 residues. Germline loops: CDR1 DFQATT, CDR2 SNEGSKA (reference sequence). The CDR3 sequence is CSAHVGGLYGYTF. Written as DNA, the CDR3 is TGCAGTGCGCATGTGGGGGGACTCTATGGCTACACCTTC.

This clonotype was counted only a few times. The chain is built from TRBV24-1 and TRBJ2-1; D uncertain. The V gene lost 1 base and the J gene lost 3 bases, with 9 bases spanning the gap. CDR1 is KGHDR, CDR2 SFDVKD, per germline. This CDR3 region has 15 residues. CDR3 DNA: TGTGCCACCAGTGATTTCGTGGGTGGCTACAATGAGCAGTTCTTC. Residues: CATSDFVGGYNEQFF.

The V and J genes are TRBV18 and TRBJ2-1, with 9 bases matching TRBD2. Germline trimming cut 0 bases from V and 8 bases from J; bases unmatched to any gene: 11. Germline CDR1 and CDR2: KGHSH and LQKENI. The CDR3 loop spans 17 amino acids. The CDR3 coding sequence is TGTGCCAGCTCACCACCAAGGGCGGGAGGGATCCGGCATGAGCAGTTCTTC. It translates to CASSPPRAGGIRHEQFF.

CDR3 DNA sequence: TGCAGTGCTAGAGAGGTGGGATGGACCCGTAACACTGAAGCTTTCTTT. This sequence encodes CSAREVGWTRNTEAFF. The chain couples TRBV20-1 to TRBJ1-1; D ambiguous. Trimming cost V 0 bases and J 2 bases, with 16 bases left between them. The germline gives CDR1 DFQATT, CDR2 SNEGSKA (reference sequence). The length of the CDR3 is 16 residues.

The chain combines TRBV20-1 with TRBJ1-4, with a tentative D call TRBD1 (5 bases). The CDR3 spans 14 residues. Germline CDR1 and CDR2: DFQATT and SNEGSKA (reference sequence). The V end was cut by 1 base, the J end by 5 bases, with 11 bases between. In DNA, the CDR3 is TGCAGTGCTAGAGCCCCGGGACGGAATGAAAAACTGTTTTTT. Protein sequence: CSARAPGRNEKLFF.

V and J are TRBV19 and TRBJ2-3; D not resolved. V was trimmed by 5 bases and J by 3 bases, leaving 18 bases between them. CDR1 is LNHDA and CDR2 is SQIVND in the germline V gene (reference sequence). The CDR3 has 16 amino acids. CDR3 nucleotide sequence: TGTGCCAGTAGTGGCGACTCTACCCCATCTACAGATACGCAGTATTTT. Translating it yields CASSGDSTPSTDTQYF.

J is TRBJ1-5 and V is TRBV28, with D unclear. Per germline, CDR1 MDHEN and CDR2 SYDVKM. The V and J ends lost 7 bases and 2 bases respectively, with 24 bases between them. The CDR3 extends over 18 amino acids. The CDR3 spells CASTSWGGAIEGNQPQHF. The DNA for the CDR3 is TGTGCCAGCACCAGCTGGGGAGGTGCGATAGAGGGCAATCAGCCCCAGCATTTT.

The gene calls are TRBV6-1 and TRBJ2-7, with 10 bases that match TRBD2. The CDR3 consists of 14 residues. After removal of 6 bases from V and 3 bases from J, the junction contained 5 bases not matched to a gene. Germline assignment: CDR1 MNHNS and CDR2 SASEGT. The CDR3 DNA is TGTGCCAGCAGCGGGACTAGCGAGAACTACGAGCAGTACTTC. It encodes CASSGTSENYEQYF.

This clonotype has a handful of counts. V gene TRBV20-1 combines with J gene TRBJ2-5; 7 nucleotides agree with TRBD2. In germline, CDR1 is DFQATT, CDR2 SNEGSKA (reference sequence). The CDR3 has 15 amino acids. The junction had 8 bases not matched to a gene; V was cut back by 3 bases and J by 1 base. CDR3 sequence: CSASRVAGFQETQYF. The DNA of the CDR3 is TGCAGTGCTAGCCGAGTAGCGGGCTTCCAAGAGACCCAGTACTTC.

This clonotype has a handful of counts. This chain links TRBV27 with TRBJ1-2; possible D gene TRBD1, 5 bases. Trimming stripped 2 bases from V and 8 bases from J, with 12 bases between. The CDR3 loop spans 13 amino acids. Germline CDR1 MNHEY, CDR2 SMNVEV (reference sequence). CDR3 sequence (DNA): TGTGCCAGCAGTTTAATCCAGGGAGGGGGCTACACCTTC. Its protein product is CASSLIQGGGYTF.

V and J are TRBV5-5 and TRBJ1-2, with no clear D. Trimming took off 7 bases at V and 9 bases at J, with 22 bases between the two ends. The germline V gene has CDR1 SGHKS and CDR2 YYEKEE (reference sequence). The CDR3 sequence is 14 residues long. The CDR3 bases are TGTGCCAGCCGCTGGTCGTCGGGCCCGTATAGCTACACCTTC. It yields the protein CASRWSSGPYSYTF.

This chain connects TRBV19 to TRBJ1-1, with D perhaps matching TRBD1 (6 bases). The germline CDR1 and CDR2 sequences are LNHDA and SQIVND (reference sequence). The CDR3 length is 16 residues. With 6 bases removed from V and 1 base from J, the gap between germline ends came to 18 bases. The CDR3 nucleotides are TGTGCCAGTAGGACCCCTTTGAGGGGGGGGAACACTGAAGCTTTCTTT. Protein product: CASRTPLRGGNTEAFF.

The V and J genes are TRBV7-3 and TRBJ2-3; the D gene is possibly TRBD2 (5 bases). Germline lookup yields CDR1 SGHTA and CDR2 FQGTGA. This CDR3 is built from 15 residues. Trimming took off 5 bases at V and 4 bases at J, with 16 bases between the two ends. The CDR3 DNA reads as TGTGCCAGCAGCCGCGGGCTGCATGGGTCAGATACGCAGTATTTT. Translation: CASSRGLHGSDTQYF.